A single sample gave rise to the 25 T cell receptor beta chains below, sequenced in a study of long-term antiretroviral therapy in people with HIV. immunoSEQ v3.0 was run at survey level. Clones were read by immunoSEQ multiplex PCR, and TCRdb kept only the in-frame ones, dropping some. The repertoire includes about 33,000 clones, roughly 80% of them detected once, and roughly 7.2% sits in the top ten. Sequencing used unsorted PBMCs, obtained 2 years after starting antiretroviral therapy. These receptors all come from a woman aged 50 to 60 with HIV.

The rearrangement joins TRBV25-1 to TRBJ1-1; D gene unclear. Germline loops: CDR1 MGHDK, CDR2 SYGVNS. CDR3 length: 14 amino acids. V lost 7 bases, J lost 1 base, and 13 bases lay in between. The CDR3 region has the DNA TGTGCCAGCACCTCCGGGCTGGGGAACACTGAAGCTTTCTTT. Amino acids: CASTSGLGNTEAFF.

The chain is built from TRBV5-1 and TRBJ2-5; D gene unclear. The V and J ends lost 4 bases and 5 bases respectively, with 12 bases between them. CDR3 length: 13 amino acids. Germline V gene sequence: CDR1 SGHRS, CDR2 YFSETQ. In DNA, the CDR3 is TGCGCCAGCAGCCCCCCGGGTCTGGAGACCCAGTACTTC. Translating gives CASSPPGLETQYF.

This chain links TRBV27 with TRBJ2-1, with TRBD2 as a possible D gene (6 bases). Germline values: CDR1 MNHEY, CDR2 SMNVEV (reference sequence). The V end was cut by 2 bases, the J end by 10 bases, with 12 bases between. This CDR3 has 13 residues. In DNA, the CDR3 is TGTGCCAGCAGTTTACTTAAGGAGGGAGAGCAGTTCTTC. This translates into CASSLLKEGEQFF.

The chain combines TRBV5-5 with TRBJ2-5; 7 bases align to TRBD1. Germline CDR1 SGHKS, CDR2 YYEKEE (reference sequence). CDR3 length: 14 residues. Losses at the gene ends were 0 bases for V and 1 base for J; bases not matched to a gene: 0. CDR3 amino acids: CASSLAGGQETQYF. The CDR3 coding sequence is TGTGCCAGCAGCTTGGCAGGGGGCCAAGAGACCCAGTACTTC.

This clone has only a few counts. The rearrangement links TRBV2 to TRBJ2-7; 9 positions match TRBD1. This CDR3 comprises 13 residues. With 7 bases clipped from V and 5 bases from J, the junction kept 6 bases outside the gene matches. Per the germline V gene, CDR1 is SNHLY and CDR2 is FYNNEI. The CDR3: CASTGTGLHEQYV. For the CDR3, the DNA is TGTGCCAGCACCGGGACAGGGTTACACGAGCAGTACGTC.

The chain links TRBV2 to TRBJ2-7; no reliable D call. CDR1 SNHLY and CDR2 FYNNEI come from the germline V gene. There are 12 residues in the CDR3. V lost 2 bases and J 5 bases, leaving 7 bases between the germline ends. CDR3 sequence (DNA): TGTGCCAGCAGTGAACTTGGCGACGAGCAGTACGTC. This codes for CASSELGDEQYV.

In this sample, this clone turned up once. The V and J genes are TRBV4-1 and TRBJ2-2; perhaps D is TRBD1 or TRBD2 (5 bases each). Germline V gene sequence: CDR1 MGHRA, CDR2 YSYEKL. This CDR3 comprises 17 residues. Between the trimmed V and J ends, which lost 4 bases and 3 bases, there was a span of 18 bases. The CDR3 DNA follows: TGCGCCAGCAGCCTCATAGACACCCGAGGGGACACCGGGGAGCTGTTTTTT. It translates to CASSLIDTRGDTGELFF.

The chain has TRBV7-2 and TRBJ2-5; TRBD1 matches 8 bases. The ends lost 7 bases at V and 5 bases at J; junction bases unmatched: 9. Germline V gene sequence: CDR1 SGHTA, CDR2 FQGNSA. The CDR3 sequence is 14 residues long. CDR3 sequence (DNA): TGTGCCAGCATGCGGACAGGGTTTGTCGAGACCCAGTACTTC. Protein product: CASMRTGFVETQYF.

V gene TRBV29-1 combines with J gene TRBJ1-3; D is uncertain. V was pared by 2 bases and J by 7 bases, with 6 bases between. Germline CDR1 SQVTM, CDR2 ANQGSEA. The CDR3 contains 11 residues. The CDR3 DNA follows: TGCAGCGTTGAAATTGTTAACACCATATATTTT. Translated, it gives CSVEIVNTIYF.

CDR3 amino acids: CASSLDIWVNEQFF. The CDR3 nucleotides read TGTGCCAGCAGCTTAGACATCTGGGTTAATGAGCAGTTCTTC. This chain joins TRBV7-8 and TRBJ2-1; D ambiguous. CDR3 size: 14 residues. The ends were cut back, 1 base at V and 7 bases at J, with 11 bases in the middle. Germline V lookup: CDR1 SGHVS, CDR2 FQNEAQ.

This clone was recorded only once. The CDR3 DNA follows: TGTGCCTGGAGTACGGGCCTCGGAGGGAATGGCTACACCTTC. Amino acid sequence: CAWSTGLGGNGYTF. This chain connects TRBV30 to TRBJ1-2; no reliable D call. The CDR3 is made up of 14 amino acids. Trimming left V 2 bases short and J 6 bases short, with 16 bases between. Germline V gene lookup returns CDR1 GTSNPN and CDR2 SVGIG (reference sequence).

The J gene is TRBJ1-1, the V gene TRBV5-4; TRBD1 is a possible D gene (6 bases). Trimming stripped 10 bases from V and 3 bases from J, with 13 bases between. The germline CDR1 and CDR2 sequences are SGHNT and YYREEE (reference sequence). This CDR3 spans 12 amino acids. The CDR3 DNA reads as TGTGCCTTACAGGGTCCGGACACTGAAGCTTTCTTT. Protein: CALQGPDTEAFF.

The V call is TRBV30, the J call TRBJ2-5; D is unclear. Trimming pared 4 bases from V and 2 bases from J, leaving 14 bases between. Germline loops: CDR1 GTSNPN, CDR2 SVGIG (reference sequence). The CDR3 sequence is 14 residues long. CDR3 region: CAWTRRGTQETQYF. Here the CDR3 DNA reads TGTGCCTGGACCAGGAGAGGAACACAAGAGACCCAGTACTTC. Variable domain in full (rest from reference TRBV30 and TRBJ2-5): SQTIHQWPATLVQPVGSPLSLECTVEGTSNPNLYWYRQAAGRGLQLLFYSVGIGQISSEVPQNLSASRPQDRQFILSSKKLLLSDSGFYLCAWTRRGTQETQYFGPGTRLLVL.

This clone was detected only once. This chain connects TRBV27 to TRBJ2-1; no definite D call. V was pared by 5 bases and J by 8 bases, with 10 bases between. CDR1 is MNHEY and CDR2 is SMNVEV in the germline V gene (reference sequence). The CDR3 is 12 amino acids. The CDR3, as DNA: TGTGCCAGCAGTCCTCTTGGGCATGAGCAGTTCTTC. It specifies CASSPLGHEQFF.

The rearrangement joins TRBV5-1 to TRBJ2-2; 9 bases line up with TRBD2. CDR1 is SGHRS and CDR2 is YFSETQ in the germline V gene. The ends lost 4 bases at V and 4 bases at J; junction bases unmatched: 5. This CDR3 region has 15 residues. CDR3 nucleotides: TGCGCCAGCAGCGTCTTACTAGCGGGCACCGGGGAGCTGTTTTTT. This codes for CASSVLLAGTGELFF. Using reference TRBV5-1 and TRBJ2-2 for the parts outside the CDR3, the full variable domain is KAGVTQTPRYLIKTRGQQVTLSCSPISGHRSVSWYQQTPGQGLQFLFEYFSETQRNKGNFPGRFSGRQFSNSRSEMNVSTLELGDSALYLCASSVLLAGTGELFFGEGSRLTVL.

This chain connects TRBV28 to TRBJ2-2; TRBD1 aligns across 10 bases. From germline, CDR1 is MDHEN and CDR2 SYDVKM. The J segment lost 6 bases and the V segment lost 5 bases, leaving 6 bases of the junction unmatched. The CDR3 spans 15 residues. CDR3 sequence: CASSPSGTGAGELFF. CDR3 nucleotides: TGTGCCAGCAGTCCCTCCGGGACAGGGGCCGGGGAGCTGTTTTTT.

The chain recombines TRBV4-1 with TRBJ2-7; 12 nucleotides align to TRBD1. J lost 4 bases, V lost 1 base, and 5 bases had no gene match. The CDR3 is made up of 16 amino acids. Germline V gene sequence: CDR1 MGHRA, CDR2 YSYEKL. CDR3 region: CASSQVPGQGAYEQYF. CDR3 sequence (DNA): TGCGCCAGCAGCCAAGTACCGGGACAGGGGGCATACGAGCAGTACTTC.

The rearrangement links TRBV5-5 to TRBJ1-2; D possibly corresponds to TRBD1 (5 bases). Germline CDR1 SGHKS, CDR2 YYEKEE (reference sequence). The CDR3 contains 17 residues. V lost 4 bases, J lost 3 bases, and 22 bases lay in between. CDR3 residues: CASSRAVGSGTHYGYTF. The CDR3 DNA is TGTGCCAGCAGCCGGGCGGTGGGCTCCGGGACTCACTATGGCTACACCTTC.

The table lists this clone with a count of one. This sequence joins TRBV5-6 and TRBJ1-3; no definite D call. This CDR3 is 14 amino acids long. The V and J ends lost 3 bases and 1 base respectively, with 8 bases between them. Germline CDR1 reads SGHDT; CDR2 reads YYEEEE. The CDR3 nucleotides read TGTGCCAGCAGCTCCACAAGATCTGGAAACACCATATATTTT. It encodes CASSSTRSGNTIYF.

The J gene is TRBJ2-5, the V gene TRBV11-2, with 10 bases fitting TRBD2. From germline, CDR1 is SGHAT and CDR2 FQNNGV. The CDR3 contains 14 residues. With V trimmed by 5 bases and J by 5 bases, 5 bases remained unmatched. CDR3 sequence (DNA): TGTGCCAGCAGCCGAGCGGGGGGGCTGGAGACCCAGTACTTC. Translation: CASSRAGGLETQYF.

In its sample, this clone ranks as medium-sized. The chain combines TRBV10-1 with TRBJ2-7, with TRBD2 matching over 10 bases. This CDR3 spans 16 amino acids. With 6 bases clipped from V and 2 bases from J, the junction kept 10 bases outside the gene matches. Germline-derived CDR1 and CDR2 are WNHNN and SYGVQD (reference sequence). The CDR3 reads CASRNSVSGGAYEQYF. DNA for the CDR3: TGCGCCAGCAGGAATAGCGTGAGCGGGGGGGCCTACGAGCAGTACTTC.

CDR3 sequence: CASSRGQAISSGANVLTF. CDR3 bases: TGTGCCAGCAGCCGGGGACAGGCGATATCGTCTGGGGCCAACGTCCTGACTTTC. The chain has TRBV7-3 and TRBJ2-6, with TRBD1 identical over 8 bases. The V and J ends lost 5 bases and 1 base, in that order; junction bases with no gene match: 10. Looked up from germline, CDR1 is SGHTA and CDR2 is FQGTGA. CDR3 length: 18 residues.

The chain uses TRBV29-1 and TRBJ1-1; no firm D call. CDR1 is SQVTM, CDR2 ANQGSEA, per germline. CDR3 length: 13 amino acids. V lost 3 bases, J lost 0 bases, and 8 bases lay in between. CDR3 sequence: CSVEGSLNTEAFF. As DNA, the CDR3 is TGCAGCGTTGAGGGGAGTCTGAACACTGAAGCTTTCTTT.

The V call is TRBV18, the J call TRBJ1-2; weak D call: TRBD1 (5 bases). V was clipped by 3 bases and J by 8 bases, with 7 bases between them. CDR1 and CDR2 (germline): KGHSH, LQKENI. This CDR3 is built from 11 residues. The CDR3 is CASSPGLGYTF. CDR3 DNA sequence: TGTGCCAGCTCACCGGGACTCGGCTACACCTTC.

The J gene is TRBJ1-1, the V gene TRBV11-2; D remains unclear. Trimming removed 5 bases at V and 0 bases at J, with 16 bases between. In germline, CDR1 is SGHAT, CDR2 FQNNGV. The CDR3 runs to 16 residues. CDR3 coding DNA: TGTGCCAGCAGCATCCCCTGGACTTCCATGAACACTGAAGCTTTCTTT. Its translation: CASSIPWTSMNTEAFF. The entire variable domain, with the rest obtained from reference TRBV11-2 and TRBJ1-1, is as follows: EAGVAQSPRYKIIEKRQSVAFWCNPISGHATLYWYQQILGQGPKLLIQFQNNGVVDDSQLPKDRFSAERLKGVDSTLKIQPAKLEDSAVYLCASSIPWTSMNTEAFFGQGTRLTVV.